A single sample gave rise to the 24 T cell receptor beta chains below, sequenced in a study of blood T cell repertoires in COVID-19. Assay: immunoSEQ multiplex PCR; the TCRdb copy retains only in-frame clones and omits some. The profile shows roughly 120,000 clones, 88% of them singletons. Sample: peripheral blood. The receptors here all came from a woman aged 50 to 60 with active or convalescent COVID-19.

The CDR3 DNA is TGTGCCAGCAGCTCAACCGGGACAGGGCCCAATGAGCAGTTCTTC. Translating gives CASSSTGTGPNEQFF. The chain has TRBV7-9 and TRBJ2-1; 9 nucleotides match TRBD1. Germline V gene data show CDR1 as SEHNR and CDR2 as FQNEAQ (reference sequence). The CDR3 is 15 residues long. The ends lost 4 bases at V and 6 bases at J; junction bases unmatched: 7.

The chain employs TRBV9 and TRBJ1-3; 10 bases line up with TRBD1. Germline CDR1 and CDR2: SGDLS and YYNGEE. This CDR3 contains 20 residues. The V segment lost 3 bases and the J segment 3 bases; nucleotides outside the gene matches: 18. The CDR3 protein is CASSAAGTGVTNDLGNTIYF. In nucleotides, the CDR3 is TGTGCCAGCAGCGCCGCCGGGACAGGGGTCACTAACGACCTTGGAAACACCATATATTTT.

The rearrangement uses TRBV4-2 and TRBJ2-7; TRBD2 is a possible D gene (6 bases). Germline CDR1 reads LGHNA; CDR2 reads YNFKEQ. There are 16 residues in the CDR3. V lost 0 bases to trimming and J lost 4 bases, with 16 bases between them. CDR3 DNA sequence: TGTGCCAGCAGCCAAGAACCGGGACTGGCTTCGTACGAGCAGTACTTC. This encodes CASSQEPGLASYEQYF.

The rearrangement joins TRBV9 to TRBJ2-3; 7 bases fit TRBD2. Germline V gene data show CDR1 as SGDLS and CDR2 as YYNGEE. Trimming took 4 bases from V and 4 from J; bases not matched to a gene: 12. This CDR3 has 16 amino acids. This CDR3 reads CASSPHPTSFADTQYF. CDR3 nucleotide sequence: TGTGCCAGCAGCCCCCACCCGACTAGCTTCGCAGATACGCAGTATTTT.

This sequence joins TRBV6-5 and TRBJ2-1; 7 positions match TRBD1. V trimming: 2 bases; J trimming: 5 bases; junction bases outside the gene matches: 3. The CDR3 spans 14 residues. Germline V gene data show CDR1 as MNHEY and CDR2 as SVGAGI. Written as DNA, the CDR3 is TGTGCCAGCAGTTACAGGGGGCTGCACAATGAGCAGTTCTTC. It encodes CASSYRGLHNEQFF.

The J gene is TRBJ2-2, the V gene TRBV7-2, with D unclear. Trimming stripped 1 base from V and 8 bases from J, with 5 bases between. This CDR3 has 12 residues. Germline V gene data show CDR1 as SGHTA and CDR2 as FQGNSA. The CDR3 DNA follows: TGTGCCAGCAGCTTAGAGAGGGGGGAGCTGTTTTTT. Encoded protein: CASSLERGELFF.

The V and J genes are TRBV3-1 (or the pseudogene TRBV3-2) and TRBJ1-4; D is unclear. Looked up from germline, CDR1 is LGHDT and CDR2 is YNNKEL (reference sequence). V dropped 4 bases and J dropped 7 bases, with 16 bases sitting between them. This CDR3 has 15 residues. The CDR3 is CASSLRRLRGEKLFF. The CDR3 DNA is TGTGCCAGCAGCCTTAGACGGCTGCGGGGTGAAAAACTGTTTTTT.

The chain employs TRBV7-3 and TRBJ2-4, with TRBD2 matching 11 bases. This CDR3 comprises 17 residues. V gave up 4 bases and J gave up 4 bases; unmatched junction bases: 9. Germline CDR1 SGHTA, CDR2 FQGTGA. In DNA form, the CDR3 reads TGTGCCAGCAGCTCCTTAGTAGCGGGAGGGGGAAAAAACATTCAGTACTTC. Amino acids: CASSSLVAGGGKNIQYF.

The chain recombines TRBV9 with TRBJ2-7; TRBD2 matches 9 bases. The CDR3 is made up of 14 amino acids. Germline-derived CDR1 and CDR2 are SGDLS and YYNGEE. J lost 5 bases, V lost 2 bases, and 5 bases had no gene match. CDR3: CASSVSGRDHEQYF. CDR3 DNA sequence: TGTGCCAGCAGCGTTAGCGGGAGAGACCACGAGCAGTACTTC. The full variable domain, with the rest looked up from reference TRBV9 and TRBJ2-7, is DSGVTQTPKHLITATGQRVTLRCSPRSGDLSVYWYQQSLDQGLQFLIQYYNGEERAKGNILERFSAQQFPDLHSELNLSSLELGDSALYFCASSVSGRDHEQYFGPGTRLTVT.

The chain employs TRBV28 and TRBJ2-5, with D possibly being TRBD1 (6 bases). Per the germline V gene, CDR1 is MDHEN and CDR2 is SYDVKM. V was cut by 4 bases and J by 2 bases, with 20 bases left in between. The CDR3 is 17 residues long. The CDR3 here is CASSSPYRAHRQETQYF. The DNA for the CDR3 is TGTGCCAGCAGTTCCCCGTACAGGGCCCATCGACAAGAGACCCAGTACTTC.

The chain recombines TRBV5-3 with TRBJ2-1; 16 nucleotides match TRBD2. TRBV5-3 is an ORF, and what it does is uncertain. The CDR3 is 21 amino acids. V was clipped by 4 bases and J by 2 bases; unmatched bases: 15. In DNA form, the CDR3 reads TGTGCCAGAAGCAATTACCAGGGACTAGCGGGAGGGCCGAACACCTACAATGAGCAGTTCTTC. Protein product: CARSNYQGLAGGPNTYNEQFF.

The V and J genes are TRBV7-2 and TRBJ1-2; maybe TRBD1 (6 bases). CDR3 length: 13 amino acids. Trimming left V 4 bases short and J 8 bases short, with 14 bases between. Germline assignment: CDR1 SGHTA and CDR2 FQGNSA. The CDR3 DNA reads TGTGCCAGCAGCTCTGGGGGGGGCGACGGCTACACCTTC. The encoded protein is CASSSGGGDGYTF.

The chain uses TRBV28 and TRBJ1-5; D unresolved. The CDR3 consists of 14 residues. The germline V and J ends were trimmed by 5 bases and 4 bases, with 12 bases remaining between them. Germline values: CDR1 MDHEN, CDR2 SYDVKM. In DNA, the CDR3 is TGTGCCAGCAGTCCAGGACGGGGAAATCAGCCCCAGCATTTT. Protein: CASSPGRGNQPQHF.

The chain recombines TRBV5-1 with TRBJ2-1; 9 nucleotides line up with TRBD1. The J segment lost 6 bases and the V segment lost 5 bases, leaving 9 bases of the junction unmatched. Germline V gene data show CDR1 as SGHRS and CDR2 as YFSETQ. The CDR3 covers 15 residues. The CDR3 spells CASSFGQGPANEQFF. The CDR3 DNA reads TGCGCCAGCAGTTTTGGACAGGGGCCGGCCAATGAGCAGTTCTTC.

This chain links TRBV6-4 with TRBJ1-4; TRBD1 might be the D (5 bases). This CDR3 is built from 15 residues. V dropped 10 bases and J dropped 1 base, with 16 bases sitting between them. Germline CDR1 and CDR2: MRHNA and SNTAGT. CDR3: CAKLGQRQTNEKLFF. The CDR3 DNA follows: TGTGCCAAATTAGGACAACGGCAAACTAATGAAAAACTGTTTTTT.

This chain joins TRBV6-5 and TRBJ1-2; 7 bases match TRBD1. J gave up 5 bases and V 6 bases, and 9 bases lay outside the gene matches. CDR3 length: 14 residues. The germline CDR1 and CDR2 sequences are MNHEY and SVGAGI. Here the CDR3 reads CASSLDRVGYGYTF. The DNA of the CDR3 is TGTGCCAGCAGCCTTGACAGGGTCGGGTATGGCTACACCTTC.

The DNA of the CDR3 is TGTGCCAGCAGCTCCGGGACAATGTTCCTAGAAGCTTTCTTT. Residues: CASSSGTMFLEAFF. V and J are TRBV5-6 and TRBJ1-1, with D possibly TRBD1 on 6 matching bases. Germline CDR1 and CDR2: SGHDT and YYEEEE. The CDR3 runs to 14 residues. With 3 bases removed from V and 8 bases from J, the gap between germline ends came to 17 bases.

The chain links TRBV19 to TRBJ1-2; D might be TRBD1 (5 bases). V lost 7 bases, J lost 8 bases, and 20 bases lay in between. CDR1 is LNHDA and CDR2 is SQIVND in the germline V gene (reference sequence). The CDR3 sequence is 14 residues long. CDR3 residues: CASNPQRGEGGYTF. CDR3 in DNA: TGTGCCAGTAACCCCCAGAGAGGGGAGGGCGGCTACACCTTC. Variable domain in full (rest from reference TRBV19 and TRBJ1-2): DGGITQSPKYLFRKEGQNVTLSCEQNLNHDAMYWYRQDPGQGLRLIYYSQIVNDFQKGDIAEGYSVSREKKESFPLTVTSAQKNPTAFYLCASNPQRGEGGYTFGSGTRLTVV.

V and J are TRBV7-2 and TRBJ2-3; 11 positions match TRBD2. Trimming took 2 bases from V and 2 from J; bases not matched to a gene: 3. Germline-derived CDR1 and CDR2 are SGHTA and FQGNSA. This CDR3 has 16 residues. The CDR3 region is CASSLLAGGHTDTQYF. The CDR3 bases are TGTGCCAGCAGCTTACTAGCGGGAGGTCACACAGATACGCAGTATTTT.

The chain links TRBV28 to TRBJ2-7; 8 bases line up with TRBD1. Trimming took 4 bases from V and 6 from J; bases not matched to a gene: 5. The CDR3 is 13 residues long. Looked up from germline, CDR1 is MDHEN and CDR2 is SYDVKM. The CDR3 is CASSSGQGSEQYF. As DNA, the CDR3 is TGTGCCAGCAGTTCCGGACAGGGTAGCGAGCAGTACTTC.

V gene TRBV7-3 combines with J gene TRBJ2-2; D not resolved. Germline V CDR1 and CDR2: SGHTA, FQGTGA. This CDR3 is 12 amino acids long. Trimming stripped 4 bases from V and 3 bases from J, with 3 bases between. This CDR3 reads CASSSYTGELFF. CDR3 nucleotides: TGTGCCAGCAGCTCTTACACCGGGGAGCTGTTTTTT.

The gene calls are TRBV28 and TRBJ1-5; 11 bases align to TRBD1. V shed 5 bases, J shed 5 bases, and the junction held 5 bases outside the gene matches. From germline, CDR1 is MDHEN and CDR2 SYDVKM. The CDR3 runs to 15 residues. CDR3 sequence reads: CASSERTGGYQPQHF. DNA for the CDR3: TGTGCCAGCAGTGAAAGGACAGGGGGCTATCAGCCCCAGCATTTT.

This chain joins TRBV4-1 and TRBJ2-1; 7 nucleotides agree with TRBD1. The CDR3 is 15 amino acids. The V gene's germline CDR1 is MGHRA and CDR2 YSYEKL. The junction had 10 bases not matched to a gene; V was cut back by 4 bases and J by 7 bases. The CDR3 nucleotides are TGCGCCAGCAGCCTCGGGGCAGGGGGTTCGAATGAGCAGTTCTTC. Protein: CASSLGAGGSNEQFF.

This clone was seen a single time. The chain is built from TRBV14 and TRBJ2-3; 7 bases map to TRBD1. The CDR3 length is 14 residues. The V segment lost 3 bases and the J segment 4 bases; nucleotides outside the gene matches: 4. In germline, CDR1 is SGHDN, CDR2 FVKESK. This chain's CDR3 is CASSHGTVADTQYF. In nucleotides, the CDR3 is TGTGCCAGCAGCCATGGGACAGTCGCAGATACGCAGTATTTT. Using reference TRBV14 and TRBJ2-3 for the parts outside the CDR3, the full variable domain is EAGVTQFPSHSVIEKGQTVTLRCDPISGHDNLYWYRRVMGKEIKFLLHFVKESKQDESGMPNNRFLAERTGGTYSTLKVQPAELEDSGVYFCASSHGTVADTQYFGPGTRLTVL.